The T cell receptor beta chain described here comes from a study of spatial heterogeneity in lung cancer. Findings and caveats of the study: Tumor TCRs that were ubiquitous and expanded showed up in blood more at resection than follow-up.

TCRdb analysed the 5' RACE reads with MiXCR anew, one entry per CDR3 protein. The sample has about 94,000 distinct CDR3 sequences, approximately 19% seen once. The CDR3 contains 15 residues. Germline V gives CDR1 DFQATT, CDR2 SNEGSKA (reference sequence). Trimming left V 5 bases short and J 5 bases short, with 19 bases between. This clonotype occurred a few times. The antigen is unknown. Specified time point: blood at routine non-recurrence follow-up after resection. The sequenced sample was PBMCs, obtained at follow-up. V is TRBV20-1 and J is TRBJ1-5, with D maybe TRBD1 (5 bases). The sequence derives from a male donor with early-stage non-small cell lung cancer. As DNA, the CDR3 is TGCAGTGCTGGGGGTGAGGGCAGGACCGATCAGCCCCAGCATTTT. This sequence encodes CSAGGEGRTDQPQHF.